These 30 T cell receptor beta chains originate from one sample sequenced in a study of OX40 agonist ivuxolimab in advanced cancers. Data came from immunoSEQ multiplex PCR; TCRdb stores just in-frame clones and leaves some out. The sample lists 30,000 or so clones; about 82% were seen once. Sequenced material: CD4+ or CD8+ T cells sorted from blood, taken in a trial of the OX40 agonist ivuxolimab. The source is an adult with an advanced solid tumor such as melanoma, head and neck, liver or kidney cancer.

Written as DNA, the CDR3 is TGTGCCACCAGACCGGGAGGGGAAATTCAAGAGACCCAGTACTTC. Protein: CATRPGGEIQETQYF. The V and J genes are TRBV15 and TRBJ2-5; 8 positions agree with TRBD2. V lost 6 bases and J lost 2; bases outside the gene matches: 8. Germline V lookup: CDR1 LNHNV, CDR2 YYDKDF (reference sequence). The CDR3 runs 15 residues.

The chain joins TRBV4-3 to TRBJ2-6; D call uncertain. Germline V lookup: CDR1 LGHNA, CDR2 YSLEER. This CDR3 is built from 20 residues. Trimming took 4 bases from V and 3 from J, leaving 25 bases between them. The CDR3 region has the DNA TGCGCCAGCAGCCGTACCAGGCCCGCCACCAGTATCTTTGGGGCCAACGTCCTGACTTTC. It encodes CASSRTRPATSIFGANVLTF.

The chain has TRBV10-2 and TRBJ1-2, with TRBD1 matching 7 bases. CDR1 WSHSY and CDR2 SAAADI come from the germline V gene. The junction had 11 bases not matched to a gene; V was cut back by 5 bases and J by 2 bases. The CDR3 extends over 16 amino acids. CDR3 nucleotide sequence: TGCGCCAGCAGTCCGTCTCGACAGGGACAAAACTATGGCTACACCTTC. Residues: CASSPSRQGQNYGYTF.

This sequence joins TRBV7-8 and TRBJ1-2, with TRBD1 matching 11 bases. Germline loops: CDR1 SGHVS, CDR2 FQNEAQ. CDR3 size: 15 residues. The J segment lost 4 bases and the V segment lost 5 bases, leaving 6 bases of the junction unmatched. The CDR3 bases are TGTGCCAGCAGCCCGGGACAGGGGGAAGGCTATGGCTACACCTTC. Protein sequence: CASSPGQGEGYGYTF. Full variable domain (missing parts from reference TRBV7-8 and TRBJ1-2): GAGVSQSPRYKVAKRGQDVALRCDPISGHVSLFWYQQALGQGPEFLTYFQNEAQLDKSGLPSDRFFAERPEGSVSTLKIQRTQQEDSAVYLCASSPGQGEGYGYTFGSGTRLTVV.

The rearrangement links TRBV6-7 to TRBJ2-1; the D gene is possibly TRBD1 (6 bases). TRBV6-7 is treated as an ORF (open reading frame) with a function not yet certain. CDR3 size: 17 residues. Trimming shortened V by 6 bases and J by 8 bases, and 26 bases separated the two germline ends. The CDR3 coding sequence is TGTGCCAGCAGGGGGTTTTTAATAAAGGACAGTACACATGAGCAGTTCTTC. Protein sequence: CASRGFLIKDSTHEQFF.

This clone was seen once. The gene calls are TRBV2 and TRBJ2-2; D might be TRBD1 (5 bases). The CDR3 has 16 residues. CDR1 is SNHLY and CDR2 is FYNNEI in the germline V gene. Trimming shortened V by 7 bases and J by 1 base, and 16 bases separated the two germline ends. The CDR3 bases are TGTGCCAGCAAGGGGATCAATTCCAAGAACACCGGGGAGCTGTTTTTT. It encodes CASKGINSKNTGELFF.

V usage is TRBV30 and J usage is TRBJ2-2; D is unclear. Trimming shortened V by 5 bases and J by 2 bases, and 9 bases separated the two germline ends. Germline V gene data show CDR1 as GTSNPN and CDR2 as SVGIG (reference sequence). The CDR3 extends over 13 amino acids. CDR3 coding DNA: TGTGCCTGGTGGGTGGATAACACCGGGGAGCTGTTTTTT. Its protein is CAWWVDNTGELFF.

V gene TRBV9 combines with J gene TRBJ2-1; unclear D gene. Germline V gene data show CDR1 as SGDLS and CDR2 as YYNGEE. V was trimmed by 0 bases and J by 7 bases, leaving 11 bases between them. The CDR3 spans 14 residues. Here the CDR3 DNA reads TGTGCCAGCAGCGTAGGGGGTGTGGAGAATGAGCAGTTCTTC. Residues: CASSVGGVENEQFF.

The chain recombines TRBV21-1 with TRBJ1-4; no check of the table's D call, TRBD1, against the DNA was made. TRBV21-1 is a pseudogene. CDR3 length equals 19 residues. CDR3 loop: CASSKGKLCQGATNEKLFF. The CDR3 DNA sequence: TGTGCCAGCAGCAAAGGTAAGTTATGTCAGGGGGCAACTAATGAAAAACTGTTTTTT.

The genes are TRBV2 and TRBJ2-3; D is undetermined. The germline V and J ends were trimmed by 5 bases and 0 bases, with 12 bases remaining between them. The germline V gene encodes CDR1 SNHLY and CDR2 FYNNEI. This CDR3 comprises 15 residues. The CDR3 loop reads CASSPGRSSTDTQYF. CDR3 coding DNA: TGTGCCAGCAGTCCCGGACGCTCTAGCACAGATACGCAGTATTTT.

The count of this clone is one. The V call is TRBV28, the J call TRBJ2-7; TRBD2 matches 8 bases. Germline loops: CDR1 MDHEN, CDR2 SYDVKM. V shed 2 bases, J shed 2 bases, and the junction held 11 bases outside the gene matches. The CDR3 contains 17 residues. CDR3 nucleotides: TGTGCCAGCAGTTTAGTTACCGGGGGGGTGACAACCTACGAGCAGTACTTC. This sequence encodes CASSLVTGGVTTYEQYF.

The chain joins TRBV9 to TRBJ1-1, with 9 bases fitting TRBD1. The junction had 17 bases not matched to a gene; V was cut back by 3 bases and J by 8 bases. The CDR3 is made up of 17 amino acids. The germline CDR1 and CDR2 sequences are SGDLS and YYNGEE. The CDR3 bases are TGTGCCAGCAGCGAGACGCCGGGACAGGGAGTTTGGTCGGAAGCTTTCTTT. Its translation is CASSETPGQGVWSEAFF.

The rearrangement uses TRBV19 and TRBJ2-3; TRBD1 matches 9 bases. Germline-derived CDR1 and CDR2 are LNHDA and SQIVND (reference sequence). This CDR3 contains 12 residues. V was clipped by 10 bases and J by 4 bases; unmatched bases: 3. The CDR3 protein is CATRQGADTQYF. For the CDR3, the DNA is TGTGCCACCAGACAGGGGGCAGATACGCAGTATTTT.

The chain employs TRBV27 and TRBJ2-1; D gene unclear. The germline V gene encodes CDR1 MNHEY and CDR2 SMNVEV (reference sequence). The V and J ends lost 5 bases and 7 bases respectively, with 15 bases between them. The CDR3 sequence is 14 residues long. The CDR3 protein is CASSHRALRNEQFF. CDR3 bases: TGTGCCAGCAGTCACCGGGCCCTTCGGAATGAGCAGTTCTTC.

The chain carries TRBV9 and TRBJ2-5; perhaps TRBD1 as D (5 bases). Germline CDR1 SGDLS, CDR2 YYNGEE. Trimming removed 4 bases at V and 5 bases at J, with 21 bases between. The CDR3 consists of 16 residues. The CDR3 reads CASSRTYQGTSETQYF. The CDR3 DNA reads TGTGCCAGCAGCCGCACCTACCAGGGTACAAGTGAGACCCAGTACTTC. Full variable domain (rest looked up from reference TRBV9 and TRBJ2-5): DSGVTQTPKHLITATGQRVTLRCSPRSGDLSVYWYQQSLDQGLQFLIQYYNGEERAKGNILERFSAQQFPDLHSELNLSSLELGDSALYFCASSRTYQGTSETQYFGPGTRLLVL.

The V call is TRBV2, the J call TRBJ2-1, with 10 bases matching TRBD1. Germline CDR1 and CDR2: SNHLY and FYNNEI. Losses at the gene ends were 4 bases for V and 4 bases for J; bases not matched to a gene: 4. This CDR3 contains 15 residues. The CDR3 DNA is TGTGCCAGCAGTGTCGGGACAGGGGTATACAATGAGCAGTTCTTC. Translated: CASSVGTGVYNEQFF. Full variable domain (missing parts from reference TRBV2 and TRBJ2-1): EPEVTQTPSHQVTQMGQEVILRCVPISNHLYFYWYRQILGQKVEFLVSFYNNEISEKSEIFDDQFSVERPDGSNFTLKIRSTKLEDSAMYFCASSVGTGVYNEQFFGPGTRLTVL.

CDR3 in DNA: TGCGCCAGCAGCCACGGGACAGGGGTTTCAGATACGCAGTATTTT. Encoded protein: CASSHGTGVSDTQYF. The rearrangement joins TRBV4-3 to TRBJ2-3; 10 bases match TRBD1. J was trimmed by 4 bases and V by 3 bases; bases with no gene match: 4. Per germline, CDR1 LGHNA and CDR2 YSLEER. The CDR3 has 15 residues.

This chain uses TRBV27 with TRBJ2-7; no clear D. The length of the CDR3 is 12 residues. In germline, CDR1 is MNHEY, CDR2 SMNVEV (reference sequence). V shed 3 bases and J shed 0 bases, with 3 bases lying between them. The CDR3 reads CASSFDSYEQYF. The CDR3 DNA follows: TGTGCCAGCAGTTTCGACTCCTACGAGCAGTACTTC.

The chain is built from TRBV5-8 and TRBJ2-2; D is undetermined. Germline V gene lookup returns CDR1 SGHTS and CDR2 YDEGEE. This CDR3 region has 13 residues. V was shortened by 5 bases and J by 3 bases, with 8 bases between the two germline ends. The CDR3 DNA reads as TGTGCCAGCAGTCATAGCTACACCGGGGAGCTGTTTTTT. Translating gives CASSHSYTGELFF.

The chain uses TRBV23-1 and TRBJ1-3; D gene ambiguous. TRBV23-1 is an ORF, with its function uncertain. The CDR3 is made up of 15 amino acids. Deletions cut 3 bases from V and 0 bases from J, with 9 bases between. CDR3 amino acids: CASSQRVGSGNTIYF. The CDR3 DNA sequence: TGCGCCAGCAGTCAGAGGGTGGGCTCTGGAAACACCATATATTTT.

The J gene is TRBJ1-1, the V gene TRBV28; D unresolved. The germline gives CDR1 MDHEN, CDR2 SYDVKM. V was pared by 4 bases and J by 3 bases, with 12 bases between. CDR3 length: 14 amino acids. The CDR3 DNA follows: TGTGCCAGCAGTTCCCAAGTCTGGGACACTGAAGCTTTCTTT. Translating it yields CASSSQVWDTEAFF. The whole variable domain, filled in from reference TRBV28 and TRBJ1-1, reads DVKVTQSSRYLVKRTGEKVFLECVQDMDHENMFWYRQDPGLGLRLIYFSYDVKMKEKGDIPEGYSVSREKKERFSLILESASTNQTSMYLCASSSQVWDTEAFFGQGTRLTVV.

The chain uses TRBV4-1 and TRBJ2-7; D not certain. This CDR3 has 14 residues. Germline V CDR1 and CDR2: MGHRA, YSYEKL. Trimming removed 0 bases from V and 4 bases from J, with 10 bases in between. The CDR3 spells CASSQDRWIYEQYF. CDR3 sequence (DNA): TGCGCCAGCAGCCAAGATCGCTGGATTTACGAGCAGTACTTC.

This chain connects TRBV25-1 to TRBJ1-3; the D gene is possibly TRBD1 (5 bases). From germline, CDR1 is MGHDK and CDR2 SYGVNS. V shed 5 bases and J shed 8 bases, with 13 bases lying between them. CDR3 length equals 13 residues. The CDR3 spells CASSWGGTDTIYF. The CDR3 nucleotides are TGTGCCAGCAGTTGGGGAGGGACGGACACCATATATTTT.

As to this clone: Germline and junction disagree at one end, which may indicate a read error. This rearrangement joins TRBV13 to TRBJ1-2; 9 bases align to TRBD1. The CDR3 covers 14 residues. CDR1 PRHDT and CDR2 FYEKMQ come from the germline V gene (reference sequence). DNA of the CDR3: TGTGCCAGCAGCGCAGGACAGGGGAACTACGGCTACACCTTC. Encoded protein: CASSAGQGNYGYTF.

V and J are TRBV27 and TRBJ2-1; D remains unclear. This CDR3 has 13 residues. V was pared by 4 bases and J by 4 bases, with 8 bases between. The germline V gene has CDR1 MNHEY and CDR2 SMNVEV (reference sequence). The CDR3 DNA sequence: TGTGCCAGCAGTTATACGCAATACAATGAGCAGTTCTTC. This translates into CASSYTQYNEQFF.

This clone showed up just a few times. The chain recombines TRBV6-1 with TRBJ1-1; D possibly corresponds to TRBD1 (5 bases). Trimming cost V 7 bases and J 6 bases, with 18 bases left between them. Germline CDR1 reads MNHNS; CDR2 reads SASEGT. The CDR3 spans 14 residues. The CDR3 sequence is CASIVIQGWPEAFF. The CDR3 bases are TGTGCCAGCATAGTTATTCAGGGTTGGCCTGAAGCTTTCTTT.

The chain carries TRBV4-2 and TRBJ2-3; no firm D call. The V and J ends lost 0 bases and 8 bases respectively, with 18 bases between them. The CDR3 is made up of 16 amino acids. Germline values: CDR1 LGHNA, CDR2 YNFKEQ. CDR3 loop: CASSQEVSSDAVTQYF. CDR3 DNA sequence: TGTGCCAGCAGCCAAGAAGTGTCTTCCGACGCGGTTACGCAGTATTTT.

The CDR3, as DNA: TGTGCCAGCAGTCCCCGGGGGTCGCAAGAGACCCAGTACTTC. It translates to CASSPRGSQETQYF. The chain uses TRBV11-3 and TRBJ2-5, with a weak D call TRBD2 (6 bases). V lost 6 bases, J lost 2 bases, and 13 bases lay in between. CDR3 length: 14 residues. Germline CDR1 reads SGHNT; CDR2 reads YENEEA.

This clone was detected once. CDR3 in DNA: TGTGCCAGCAGCTACTGGACTAGCGGGAACTCCTACAATGAGCAGTTCTTC. As protein: CASSYWTSGNSYNEQFF. The genes are TRBV7-6 and TRBJ2-1, with 12 positions matching TRBD2. Germline V CDR1 and CDR2: SGHVS, FNYEAQ. The CDR3 covers 17 residues. Trimming at V came to 4 bases and at J to 0 bases, leaving 4 bases not matched to a gene. Based on the CDR3 plus reference TRBV7-6 and TRBJ2-1, the full variable domain is GAGVSQSPRYKVTKRGQDVALRCDPISGHVSLYWYRQALGQGPEFLTYFNYEAQQDKSGLPNDRFSAERPEGSISTLTIQRTEQRDSAMYRCASSYWTSGNSYNEQFFGPGTRLTVL.

This clone was observed a few times. The genes are TRBV4-2 and TRBJ1-2; D is ambiguous. Trimming removed 0 bases from V and 4 bases from J, with 9 bases in between. The CDR3 runs to 14 residues. Germline loops: CDR1 LGHNA, CDR2 YNFKEQ. CDR3 amino acids: CASSQDVGGYGYTF. In DNA form, the CDR3 reads TGTGCCAGCAGCCAAGATGTGGGTGGCTATGGCTACACCTTC.